The clone carrying this T cell receptor (beta chain) was recorded only once. Trimming stripped 0 bases from V and 6 bases from J, with 8 bases between. This CDR3 has 14 amino acids. Germline CDR1 and CDR2: WNHNN and SYGVQD (reference sequence). The sample originates from a study of blood T cell repertoires in COVID-19. Study-wide background: PBMCs, B-cell-depleted T cells, or T cells provided the cDNA or gDNA that made up the material.

Here immunoSEQ multiplex PCR was the method, and the copy in TCRdb shows in-frame clones only, minus some. The repertoire holds roughly 140,000 clones, with about 77% as singletons. The sequence derives from a man aged 60 to 75 with acute or convalescent COVID-19. The chain recombines TRBV10-1 with TRBJ2-2; D not resolved. The source material was peripheral blood. CDR3 bases: TGCGCCAGCAGTGAGTCGGGCCCCGCCGGGGAGCTGTTTTTT. Amino acid sequence: CASSESGPAGELFF.